The 23 T cell receptor beta chains below were found in one sample sequenced in a study of T cell responses to AZD1222 COVID-19 vaccine. The assay was immunoSEQ multiplex PCR, and TCRdb's table has in-frame clones only and misses some. The sample holds some 100,000 clones, roughly nine tenths seen once. Here the sequenced sample was peripheral blood, taken on day 0 of AZD1222 vaccination. These TCRs come from an adult in good health.

This chain links TRBV10-3 with TRBJ1-5; D is unclear. Between the trimmed V and J ends, which lost 6 bases and 8 bases, there was a span of 11 bases. This CDR3 comprises 12 residues. CDR1 ENHRY and CDR2 SYGVKD come from the germline V gene. As DNA, the CDR3 is TGTGCCATCAGAAATTACGGGGAGCCCCAGCATTTT. This translates into CAIRNYGEPQHF.

The chain links TRBV5-4 to TRBJ2-2; TRBD2 matches 11 bases. The CDR3 is 16 residues long. Trimming at V came to 4 bases and at J to 1 base, leaving 3 bases not matched to a gene. Germline V gene sequence: CDR1 SGHNT, CDR2 YYREEE (reference sequence). The CDR3 DNA is TGTGCCAGCAGCCTAGGACTAGCGGGGAACACCGGGGAGCTGTTTTTT. Its protein is CASSLGLAGNTGELFF.

The chain couples TRBV7-9 to TRBJ2-2; D is uncertain. The germline V and J ends were trimmed by 5 bases and 0 bases, with 7 bases remaining between them. CDR1 SEHNR and CDR2 FQNEAQ come from the germline V gene (reference sequence). The CDR3 covers 14 residues. The CDR3 here is CASSPRANTGELFF. The CDR3 coding sequence is TGTGCCAGCAGCCCCCGAGCGAACACCGGGGAGCTGTTTTTT.

The CDR3, as DNA: TGTGCCAGCAGCCAAACAGGGGTTGGCTACACCTTC. Encoded protein: CASSQTGVGYTF. This chain uses TRBV14 with TRBJ1-2, with 7 bases aligning to TRBD1. This CDR3 is built from 12 residues. Germline CDR1 is SGHDN and CDR2 is FVKESK. Trimming took 2 bases from V and 7 from J; bases not matched to a gene: 1.

The chain joins TRBV18 to TRBJ2-1; the match to TRBD1 covers 8 bases. The CDR3 runs 15 residues. Trimming took 3 bases from V and 5 from J; bases not matched to a gene: 6. Germline CDR1 is KGHSH and CDR2 is LQKENI. CDR3 loop: CASSPGTGLDNEQFF. CDR3 in DNA: TGTGCCAGCTCACCTGGGACAGGCTTGGACAATGAGCAGTTCTTC.

This clone has only a few counts. V and J are TRBV19 and TRBJ1-2, with 8 nucleotides matching TRBD1. In germline, CDR1 is LNHDA, CDR2 SQIVND (reference sequence). Trimming removed 5 bases from V and 7 bases from J; junction bases left unmatched: 9. This CDR3 comprises 14 residues. CDR3 nucleotide sequence: TGTGCCAGTAGTGCATGGACAGGGCAAAGTGGCTACACCTTC. Encoded protein: CASSAWTGQSGYTF.

This chain connects TRBV2 to TRBJ2-3; D unresolved. V lost 3 bases, J lost 2 bases, and 9 bases lay in between. The CDR3 spans 14 residues. CDR1 is SNHLY, CDR2 FYNNEI, per germline. CDR3 region: CASSDRFSTDTQYF. In nucleotides, the CDR3 is TGTGCCAGCAGTGACAGGTTCTCCACAGATACGCAGTATTTT.

The CDR3 DNA reads TGTGCCAGCAGCGGGACCGCGCAGGAGACCCAGTACTTC. It is translated as CASSGTAQETQYF. The rearrangement uses TRBV5-4 and TRBJ2-5; D may be TRBD1 or TRBD2 (5 bases each). Germline loops: CDR1 SGHNT, CDR2 YYREEE (reference sequence). This CDR3 contains 13 residues. Trimming took 4 bases from V and 5 from J, leaving 12 bases between them.

The chain uses TRBV27 and TRBJ1-5; no reliable D call. The ends were cut back, 2 bases at V and 4 bases at J, with 6 bases in the middle. This CDR3 contains 13 residues. The germline CDR1 and CDR2 sequences are MNHEY and SMNVEV (reference sequence). The CDR3 reads CASSLNENQPQHF. The CDR3, as DNA: TGTGCCAGCAGTTTAAACGAGAATCAGCCCCAGCATTTT.

The rearrangement joins TRBV6-4 to TRBJ1-6; D is possibly TRBD1 (6 bases). The germline V and J ends were trimmed by 0 bases and 5 bases, with 23 bases remaining between them. This CDR3 is 20 amino acids long. Germline loops: CDR1 MRHNA, CDR2 SNTAGT. Written as DNA, the CDR3 is TGTGCCAGCAGTGACTCCCCCCCAGGGACACTCGCGGTGGATAATTCACCCCTCCACTTT. Its protein product is CASSDSPPGTLAVDNSPLHF.

V is TRBV12-3 or TRBV12-4 and J is TRBJ2-1; D perhaps matches TRBD1 (6 bases). V shed 6 bases and J shed 6 bases, with 12 bases lying between them. The length of the CDR3 is 13 residues. The CDR3 region is CASSRQDINEQFF. The CDR3 nucleotides read TGTGCCAGCAGCCGACAGGATATCAATGAGCAGTTCTTC.

The V and J genes are TRBV5-8 and TRBJ1-6; D possibly corresponds to TRBD1 (5 bases). Germline V CDR1 and CDR2: SGHTS, YDEGEE. V dropped 3 bases and J dropped 7 bases, with 11 bases sitting between them. The CDR3 has 14 amino acids. CDR3 sequence: CASSSGLENSPLHF. The CDR3 coding sequence is TGTGCCAGCAGCTCGGGACTGGAGAATTCACCCCTCCACTTT. The variable domain in full, with the rest retrieved from reference TRBV5-8 and TRBJ1-6, is EAGVTQSPTHLIKTRGQQATLRCSPISGHTSVYWYQQALGLGLQFLLWYDEGEERNRGNFPPRFSGRQFPNYSSELNVNALELEDSALYLCASSSGLENSPLHFGNGTRLTVT.

This clone was counted a few times. The genes are TRBV7-6 and TRBJ1-1; 9 bases map to TRBD1. Germline V gene lookup returns CDR1 SGHVS and CDR2 FNYEAQ. V lost 1 base and J lost 0; bases outside the gene matches: 0. This CDR3 spans 15 amino acids. The chain's CDR3 is CASSLGTGVNTEAFF. CDR3 in DNA: TGTGCCAGCAGCTTAGGGACAGGGGTGAACACTGAAGCTTTCTTT.

The chain employs TRBV27 and TRBJ2-3; TRBD2 matches 9 bases. Germline V CDR1 and CDR2: MNHEY, SMNVEV (reference sequence). J gave up 2 bases and V 4 bases, and 7 bases lay outside the gene matches. This CDR3 contains 16 residues. The CDR3, as DNA: TGTGCCAGCAGTTCGCGGGGGGGAGGGGTCACAGATACGCAGTATTTT. Protein: CASSSRGGGVTDTQYF.

This chain joins TRBV29-1 and TRBJ2-7; 12 positions agree with TRBD1. The germline gives CDR1 SQVTM, CDR2 ANQGSEA. CDR3 length: 13 residues. Trimming took 6 bases from V and 6 from J; bases not matched to a gene: 6. The CDR3 coding sequence is TGCAGCGTCCGGGGGACAGGGGGCGGCGAGCAGTACTTC. This encodes CSVRGTGGGEQYF.

This clone was observed a handful of times. The CDR3 spells CASSQGGSSYEQYF. The CDR3 region has the DNA TGTGCCAGCAGCCAAGGCGGGAGCTCCTACGAGCAGTACTTC. The genes are TRBV11-3 and TRBJ2-7, with 7 bases lining up with TRBD2. Looked up from germline, CDR1 is SGHNT and CDR2 is YENEEA. The CDR3 totals 14 residues. V shed 5 bases, J shed 0 bases, and the junction held 4 bases outside the gene matches.

The chain joins TRBV28 to TRBJ2-1, with 11 bases lining up with TRBD2. V shed 10 bases, J shed 13 bases, and the junction held 12 bases outside the gene matches. Germline V gene lookup returns CDR1 MDHEN and CDR2 SYDVKM. CDR3 length: 13 amino acids. CDR3 coding DNA: TGTGCCAACGCTAGCGGGAGGAAGGGTAAACAGTTCTTC. Translation: CANASGRKGKQFF.

The chain joins TRBV4-3 to TRBJ1-1; no clear D. Trimming took 0 bases from V and 4 from J, leaving 12 bases between them. The CDR3 runs 15 residues. The V gene's germline CDR1 is LGHNA and CDR2 YSLEER. The chain's CDR3 is CASSQDAHPGTEAFF. CDR3 bases: TGCGCCAGCAGCCAAGATGCACACCCGGGCACTGAAGCTTTCTTT.

This clone was seen only a few times. The chain links TRBV2 to TRBJ2-1; a possible D gene is TRBD1 (6 bases). Germline-derived CDR1 and CDR2 are SNHLY and FYNNEI. This CDR3 has 15 residues. V shed 5 bases and J shed 1 base, with 12 bases lying between them. The DNA for the CDR3 is TGTGCCAGCAGTCCACTACAGGGATCCTACAATGAGCAGTTCTTC. Protein product: CASSPLQGSYNEQFF.

This chain connects TRBV2 to TRBJ2-2; no clear D gene. V was clipped by 3 bases and J by 6 bases, with 11 bases between them. CDR1 and CDR2 (germline): SNHLY, FYNNEI. The CDR3 spans 14 residues. CDR3 loop: CASSDVWPPGELFF. CDR3 nucleotides: TGTGCCAGCAGTGACGTGTGGCCCCCCGGGGAGCTGTTTTTT.

The chain recombines TRBV27 with TRBJ1-5, with no clear D. V was pared by 0 bases and J by 4 bases, with 7 bases between. This CDR3 region has 14 residues. The germline gives CDR1 MNHEY, CDR2 SMNVEV (reference sequence). DNA for the CDR3: TGTGCCAGCAGTTTATCGAGTCAGAATCAGCCCCAGCATTTT. Its protein is CASSLSSQNQPQHF.

The rearrangement links TRBV7-9 to TRBJ1-4, with no clear D. V was trimmed by 4 bases and J by 4 bases, leaving 19 bases between them. CDR3 length equals 17 residues. Germline CDR1 SEHNR, CDR2 FQNEAQ (reference sequence). Written as DNA, the CDR3 is TGTGCCAGCAGCTCCCGGGTCTTCAAACACCATAATGAAAAACTGTTTTTT. Residues: CASSSRVFKHHNEKLFF.

The V and J genes are TRBV5-1 and TRBJ2-1, with D possibly matching TRBD2 (7 bases). Trimming shortened V by 4 bases and J by 4 bases, and 15 bases separated the two germline ends. Germline V lookup: CDR1 SGHRS, CDR2 YFSETQ. CDR3 length equals 15 residues. CDR3 sequence: CASSTEGGHYNEQFF. The CDR3, as DNA: TGCGCCAGCAGCACTGAGGGGGGGCATTACAATGAGCAGTTCTTC.